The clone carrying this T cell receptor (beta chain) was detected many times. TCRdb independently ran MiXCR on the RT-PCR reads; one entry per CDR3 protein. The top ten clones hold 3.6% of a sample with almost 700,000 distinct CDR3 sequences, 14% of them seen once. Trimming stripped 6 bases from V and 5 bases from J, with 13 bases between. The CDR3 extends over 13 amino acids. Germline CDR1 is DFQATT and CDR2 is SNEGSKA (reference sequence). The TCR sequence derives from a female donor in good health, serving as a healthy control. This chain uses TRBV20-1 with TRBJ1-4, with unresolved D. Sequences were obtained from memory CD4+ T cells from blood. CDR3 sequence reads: CSALEVQNEKLFF. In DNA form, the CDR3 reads TGCAGTGCCCTGGAGGTCCAGAATGAAAAACTGTTTTTT.